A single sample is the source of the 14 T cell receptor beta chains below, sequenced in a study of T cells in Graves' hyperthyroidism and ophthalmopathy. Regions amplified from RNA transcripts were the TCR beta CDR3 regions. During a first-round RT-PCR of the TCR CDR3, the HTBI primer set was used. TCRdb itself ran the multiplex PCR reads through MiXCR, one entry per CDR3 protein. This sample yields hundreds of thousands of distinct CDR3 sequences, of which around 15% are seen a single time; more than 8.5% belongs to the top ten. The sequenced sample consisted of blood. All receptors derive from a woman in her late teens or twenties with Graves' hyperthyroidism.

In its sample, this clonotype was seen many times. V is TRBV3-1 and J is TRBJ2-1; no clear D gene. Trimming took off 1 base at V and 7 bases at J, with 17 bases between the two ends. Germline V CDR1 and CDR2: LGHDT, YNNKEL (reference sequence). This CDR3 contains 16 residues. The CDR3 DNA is TGTGCCAGCAGCCAAGTAGCTTCCCCAATGGGGAATGAGCAGTTCTTC. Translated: CASSQVASPMGNEQFF.

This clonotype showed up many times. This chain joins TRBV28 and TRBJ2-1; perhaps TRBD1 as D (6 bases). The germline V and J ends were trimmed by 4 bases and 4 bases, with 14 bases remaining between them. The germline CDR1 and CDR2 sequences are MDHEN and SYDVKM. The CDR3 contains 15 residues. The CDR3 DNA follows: TGTGCCAGCAGTTCCCTGGGGGCAGGGTACAATGAGCAGTTCTTC. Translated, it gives CASSSLGAGYNEQFF.

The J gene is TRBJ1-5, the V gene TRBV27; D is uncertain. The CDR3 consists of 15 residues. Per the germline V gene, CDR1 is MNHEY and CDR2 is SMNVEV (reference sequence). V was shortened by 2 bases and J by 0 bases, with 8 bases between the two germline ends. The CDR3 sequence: CASSLSQDSNQPQHF. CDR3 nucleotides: TGTGCCAGCAGTTTAAGCCAAGATAGCAATCAGCCCCAGCATTTT.

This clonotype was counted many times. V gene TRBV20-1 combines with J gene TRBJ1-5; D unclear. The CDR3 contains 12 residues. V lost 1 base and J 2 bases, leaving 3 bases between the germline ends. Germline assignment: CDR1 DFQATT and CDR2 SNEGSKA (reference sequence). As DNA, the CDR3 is TGCAGTGCTAGAGCAGGCAATCAGCCCCAGCATTTT. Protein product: CSARAGNQPQHF.

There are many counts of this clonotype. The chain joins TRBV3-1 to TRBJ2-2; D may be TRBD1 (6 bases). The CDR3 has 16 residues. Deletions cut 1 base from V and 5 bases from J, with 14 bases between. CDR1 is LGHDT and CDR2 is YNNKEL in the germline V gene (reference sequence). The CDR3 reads CASSQGQGTLTGELFF. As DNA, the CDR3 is TGTGCCAGCAGCCAAGGGCAGGGGACATTGACCGGGGAGCTGTTTTTT.

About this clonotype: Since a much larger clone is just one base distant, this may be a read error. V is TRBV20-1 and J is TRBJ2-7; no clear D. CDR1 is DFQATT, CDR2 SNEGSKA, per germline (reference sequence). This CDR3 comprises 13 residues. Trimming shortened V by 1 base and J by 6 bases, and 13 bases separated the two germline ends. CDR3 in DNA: TGCAGTGCTAGAGCTCTTTTCTTCGGCGAGCAGTACTTC. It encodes CSARALFFGEQYF.

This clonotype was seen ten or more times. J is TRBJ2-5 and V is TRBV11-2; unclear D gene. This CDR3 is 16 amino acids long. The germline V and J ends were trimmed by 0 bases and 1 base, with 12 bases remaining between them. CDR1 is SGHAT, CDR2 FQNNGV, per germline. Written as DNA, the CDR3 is TGTGCCAGCAGCTTAGAGTTCGTGGCGTTCCAAGAGACCCAGTACTTC. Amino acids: CASSLEFVAFQETQYF. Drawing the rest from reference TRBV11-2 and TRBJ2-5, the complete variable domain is EAGVAQSPRYKIIEKRQSVAFWCNPISGHATLYWYQQILGQGPKLLIQFQNNGVVDDSQLPKDRFSAERLKGVDSTLKIQPAKLEDSAVYLCASSLEFVAFQETQYFGPGTRLLVL.

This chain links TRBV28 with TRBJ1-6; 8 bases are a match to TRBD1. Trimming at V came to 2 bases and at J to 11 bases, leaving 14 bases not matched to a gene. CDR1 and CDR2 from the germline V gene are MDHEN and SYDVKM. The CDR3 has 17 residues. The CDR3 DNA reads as TGTGCCAGCAGTTTAGACCCAGGGGGCGCAGTAATTACACCCCTCCACTTT. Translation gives CASSLDPGGAVITPLHF.

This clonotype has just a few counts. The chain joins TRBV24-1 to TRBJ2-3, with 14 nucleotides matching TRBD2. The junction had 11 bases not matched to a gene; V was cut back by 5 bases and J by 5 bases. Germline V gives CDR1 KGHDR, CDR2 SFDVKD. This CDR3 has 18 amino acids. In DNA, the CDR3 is TGTGCCACCAGTGCTCCCTGGGGGACTAGCGGGAGTTTAGATACGCAGTATTTT. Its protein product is CATSAPWGTSGSLDTQYF.

The CDR3 bases are TGTGCCAGCAGCTTCTACGGGGTTGGGTATAGCAATCAGCCCCAGCATTTT. The encoded protein is CASSFYGVGYSNQPQHF. The chain is built from TRBV7-2 and TRBJ1-5; no clear D. The CDR3 sequence is 17 residues long. Germline V gene data show CDR1 as SGHTA and CDR2 as FQGNSA. With 3 bases removed from V and 0 bases from J, the gap between germline ends came to 15 bases.

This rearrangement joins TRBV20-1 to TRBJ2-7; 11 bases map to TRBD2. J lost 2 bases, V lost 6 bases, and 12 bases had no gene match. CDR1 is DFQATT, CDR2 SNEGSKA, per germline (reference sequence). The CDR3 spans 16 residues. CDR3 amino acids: CSALRGTSGPTYEQYF. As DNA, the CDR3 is TGCAGTGCCCTAAGAGGGACTAGCGGCCCCACCTACGAGCAGTACTTC.

CDR3: CSARRDSQTQSPQHF. CDR3 nucleotide sequence: TGCAGTGCTCGAAGGGACAGCCAGACCCAATCACCCCAGCATTTT. This chain links TRBV20-1 with TRBJ1-5, with 7 bases matching TRBD1. Germline CDR1 DFQATT, CDR2 SNEGSKA (reference sequence). CDR3 length equals 15 residues. V gave up 5 bases and J gave up 10 bases; unmatched junction bases: 17.

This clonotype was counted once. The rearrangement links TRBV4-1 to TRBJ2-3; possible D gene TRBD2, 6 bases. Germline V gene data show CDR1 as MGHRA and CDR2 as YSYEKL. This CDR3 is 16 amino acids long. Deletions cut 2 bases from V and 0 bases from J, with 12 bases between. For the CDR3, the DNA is TGCGCCAGCAGCCAACAAGGGACTGGAAGCACAGATACGCAGTATTTT. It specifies CASSQQGTGSTDTQYF.

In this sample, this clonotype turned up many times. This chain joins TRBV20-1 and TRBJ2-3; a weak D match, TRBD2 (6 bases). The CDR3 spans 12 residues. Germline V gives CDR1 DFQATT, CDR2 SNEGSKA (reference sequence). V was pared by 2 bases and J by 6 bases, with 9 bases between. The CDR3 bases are TGCAGTGCTAGAAGACGGGAGGATACGCAGTATTTT. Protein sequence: CSARRREDTQYF.